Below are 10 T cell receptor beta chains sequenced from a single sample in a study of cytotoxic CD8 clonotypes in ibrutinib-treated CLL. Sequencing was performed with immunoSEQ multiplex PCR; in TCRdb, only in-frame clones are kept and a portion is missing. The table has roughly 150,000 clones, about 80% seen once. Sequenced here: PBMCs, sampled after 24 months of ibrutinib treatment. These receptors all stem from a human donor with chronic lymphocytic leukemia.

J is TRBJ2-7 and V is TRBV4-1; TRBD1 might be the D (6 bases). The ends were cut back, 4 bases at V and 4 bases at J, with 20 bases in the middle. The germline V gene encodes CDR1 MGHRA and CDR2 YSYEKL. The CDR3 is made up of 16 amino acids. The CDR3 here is CASSLDLDQGQYEQYF. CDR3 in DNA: TGCGCCAGCAGCCTCGACCTGGACCAGGGGCAGTACGAGCAGTACTTC.

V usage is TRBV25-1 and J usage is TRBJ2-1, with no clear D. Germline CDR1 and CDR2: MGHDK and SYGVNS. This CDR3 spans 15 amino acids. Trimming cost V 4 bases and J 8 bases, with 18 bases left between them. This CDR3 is CASSVINSPQDEQFF. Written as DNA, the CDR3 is TGTGCCAGCAGTGTAATAAACAGCCCTCAAGATGAGCAGTTCTTC.

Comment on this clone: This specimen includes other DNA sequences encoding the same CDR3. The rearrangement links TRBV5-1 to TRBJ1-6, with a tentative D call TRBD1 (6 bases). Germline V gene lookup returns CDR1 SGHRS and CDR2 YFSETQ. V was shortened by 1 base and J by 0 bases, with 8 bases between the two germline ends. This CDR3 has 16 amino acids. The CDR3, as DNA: TGCGCCAGCAGCTTGAAGGGGGGCTCCTATAATTCACCCCTCCACTTT. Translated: CASSLKGGSYNSPLHF.

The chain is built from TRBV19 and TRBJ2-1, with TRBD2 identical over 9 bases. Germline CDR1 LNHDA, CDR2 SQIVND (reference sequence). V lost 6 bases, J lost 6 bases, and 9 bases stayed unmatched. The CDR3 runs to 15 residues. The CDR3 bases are TGTGCCAGTAGCTATAGCGGGAGTTTCGTCAATGAGCAGTTCTTC. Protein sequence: CASSYSGSFVNEQFF.

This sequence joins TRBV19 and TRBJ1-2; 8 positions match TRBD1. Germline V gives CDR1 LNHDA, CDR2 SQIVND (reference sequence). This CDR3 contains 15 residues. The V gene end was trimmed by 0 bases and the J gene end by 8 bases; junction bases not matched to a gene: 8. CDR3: CASSIEWQGARGYTF. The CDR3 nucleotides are TGTGCCAGTAGTATAGAATGGCAGGGGGCGCGCGGCTACACCTTC. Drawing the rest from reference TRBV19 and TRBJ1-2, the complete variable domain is DGGITQSPKYLFRKEGQNVTLSCEQNLNHDAMYWYRQDPGQGLRLIYYSQIVNDFQKGDIAEGYSVSREKKESFPLTVTSAQKNPTAFYLCASSIEWQGARGYTFGSGTRLTVV.

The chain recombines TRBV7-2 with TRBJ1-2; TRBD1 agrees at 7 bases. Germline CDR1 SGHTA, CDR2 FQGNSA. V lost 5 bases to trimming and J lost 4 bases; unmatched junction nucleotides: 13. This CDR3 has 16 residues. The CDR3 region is CASSPGGGGLLYGYTF. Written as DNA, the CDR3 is TGTGCCAGCAGCCCCGGAGGAGGGGGCCTCCTCTATGGCTACACCTTC. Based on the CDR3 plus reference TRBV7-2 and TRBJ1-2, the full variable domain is GAGVSQSPSNKVTEKGKDVELRCDPISGHTALYWYRQSLGQGLEFLIYFQGNSAPDKSGLPSDRFSAERTGGSVSTLTIQRTQQEDSAVYLCASSPGGGGLLYGYTFGSGTRLTVV.

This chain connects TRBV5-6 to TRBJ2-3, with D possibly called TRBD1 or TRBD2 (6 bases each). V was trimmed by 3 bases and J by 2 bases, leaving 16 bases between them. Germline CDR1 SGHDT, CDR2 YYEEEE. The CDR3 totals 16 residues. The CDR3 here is CASSSGAIRSTDTQYF. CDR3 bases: TGTGCCAGCAGCTCGGGGGCAATTCGGTCCACAGATACGCAGTATTTT.

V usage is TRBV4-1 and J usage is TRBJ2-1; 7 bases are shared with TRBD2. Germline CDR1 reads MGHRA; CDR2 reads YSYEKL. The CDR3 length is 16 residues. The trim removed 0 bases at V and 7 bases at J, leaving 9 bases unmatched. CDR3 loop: CASSQDGGGIINEQFF. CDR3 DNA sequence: TGCGCCAGCAGCCAAGATGGGGGGGGGATAATTAATGAGCAGTTCTTC.

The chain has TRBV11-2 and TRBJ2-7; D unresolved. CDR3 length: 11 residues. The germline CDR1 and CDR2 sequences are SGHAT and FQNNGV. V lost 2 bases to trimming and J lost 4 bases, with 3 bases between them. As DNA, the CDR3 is TGTGCCAGCAGCTTACTGTACGAGCAGTACTTC. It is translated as CASSLLYEQYF.

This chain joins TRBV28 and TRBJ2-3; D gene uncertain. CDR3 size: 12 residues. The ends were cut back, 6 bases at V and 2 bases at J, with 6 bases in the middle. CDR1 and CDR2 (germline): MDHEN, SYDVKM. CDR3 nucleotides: TGTGCCAGCAGGCTGCTCACAGATACGCAGTATTTT. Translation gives CASRLLTDTQYF.